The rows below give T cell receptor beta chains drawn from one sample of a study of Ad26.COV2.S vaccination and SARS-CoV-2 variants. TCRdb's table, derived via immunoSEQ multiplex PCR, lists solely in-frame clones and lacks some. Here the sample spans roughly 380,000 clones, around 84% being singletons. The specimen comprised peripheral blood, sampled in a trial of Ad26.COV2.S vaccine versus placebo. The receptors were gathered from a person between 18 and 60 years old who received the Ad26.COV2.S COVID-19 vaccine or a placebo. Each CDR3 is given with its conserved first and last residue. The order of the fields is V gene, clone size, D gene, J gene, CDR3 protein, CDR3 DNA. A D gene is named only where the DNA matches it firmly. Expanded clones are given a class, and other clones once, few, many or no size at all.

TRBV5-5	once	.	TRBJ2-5	CASRFPGVGRQETQYF	TGTGCCAGCAGATTCCCAGGCGTCGGTAGACAAGAGACCCAGTACTTC
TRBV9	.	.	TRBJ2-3	CASSVETGRSTDTQYF	TGTGCCAGCAGCGTAGAGACGGGCAGAAGCACAGATACGCAGTATTTT
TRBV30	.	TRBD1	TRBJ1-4	CAWSARTGGINEKLFF	TGTGCCTGGAGTGCCCGTACAGGGGGGATTAATGAAAAACTGTTTTTT
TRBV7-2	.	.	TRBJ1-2	CASSLGRETLNYGYTF	TGTGCCAGCAGCCTAGGAAGGGAAACGCTGAACTATGGCTACACCTTC
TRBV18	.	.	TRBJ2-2	CASSPQRFLNTGELFF	TGTGCCAGCTCACCACAGCGGTTCCTGAACACCGGGGAGCTGTTTTTT
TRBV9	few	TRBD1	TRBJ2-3	CASSVGGRTGGDTQYF	TGTGCCAGCAGCGTAGGAGGGAGGACAGGGGGCGATACGCAGTATTTT
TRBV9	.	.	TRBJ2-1	CASSGLGSHNEQFF	TGTGCCAGCAGCGGCCTCGGGAGCCACAATGAGCAGTTCTTC
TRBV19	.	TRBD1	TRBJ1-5	CASSSDRGNQPQHF	TGTGCCAGTAGTTCAGACAGGGGAAATCAGCCCCAGCATTTT
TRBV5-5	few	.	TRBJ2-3	CASSATPRADTDTQYF	TGTGCCAGCAGCGCGACCCCTCGGGCAGACACAGATACGCAGTATTTT
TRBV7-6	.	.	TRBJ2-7	CASSPRRGHQSSYEQYF	TGTGCCAGCAGCCCCCGCAGGGGACACCAAAGCTCCTACGAGCAGTACTTC
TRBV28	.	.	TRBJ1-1	CASSPAGGIGTEAFF	TGTGCCAGCAGTCCGGCGGGGGGTATCGGCACTGAAGCTTTCTTT
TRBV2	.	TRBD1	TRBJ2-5	CASSEADRGWQETQYF	TGTGCCAGCAGTGAAGCAGACAGGGGTTGGCAAGAGACCCAGTACTTC
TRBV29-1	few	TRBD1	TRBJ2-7	CSVEGRGTDSYEQYF	TGCAGCGTTGAAGGTCGTGGGACAGACTCCTACGAGCAGTACTTC
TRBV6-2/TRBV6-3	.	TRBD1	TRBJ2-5	CASSSRQGAQYF	TGTGCCAGCAGTTCTCGACAGGGGGCCCAGTACTTC
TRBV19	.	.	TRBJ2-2	CASSIEHPFGELFF	TGTGCCAGTAGTATCGAACACCCTTTCGGGGAGCTGTTTTTT
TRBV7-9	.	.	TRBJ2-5	CASSFHPETQYF	TGTGCCAGCAGCTTTCACCCCGAGACCCAGTACTTC
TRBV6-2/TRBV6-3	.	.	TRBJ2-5	CASSYLHPRYQETQYF	TGTGCCAGCAGTTACTTGCACCCGCGGTACCAAGAGACCCAGTACTTC
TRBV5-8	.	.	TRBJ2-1	CASSFGAHYNEQFF	TGTGCCAGCAGCTTCGGGGCCCACTACAATGAGCAGTTCTTC
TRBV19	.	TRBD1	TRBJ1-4	CASTDRGPIWGTNEKLFF	TGTGCCAGCACAGACAGGGGGCCGATTTGGGGAACTAATGAAAAACTGTTTTTT
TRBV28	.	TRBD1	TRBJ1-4	CASSGQGREKLFF	TGTGCCAGCAGCGGACAGGGTCGTGAAAAACTGTTTTTT
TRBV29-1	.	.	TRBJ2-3	CSVTSTDTQYF	TGCAGCGTGACTAGCACAGATACGCAGTATTTT
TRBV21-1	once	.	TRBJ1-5	CASSKDTGNSNQPQHF	TGTGCCAGCAGCAAAGATACAGGAAATAGCAATCAGCCCCAGCATTTT
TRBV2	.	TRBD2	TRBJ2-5	CASSQNGLAGGLETQYF	TGTGCCAGCAGTCAAAATGGACTAGCGGGGGGGTTGGAGACCCAGTACTTC
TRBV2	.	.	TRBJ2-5	CASSEGPQETQYF	TGTGCCAGCAGTGAGGGTCCCCAAGAGACCCAGTACTTC
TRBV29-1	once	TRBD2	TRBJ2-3	CSVEDLRERTDTQYF	TGCAGCGTTGAAGATCTGCGGGAGAGGACAGATACGCAGTATTTT
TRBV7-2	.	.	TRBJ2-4	CASSLGVVPAKNIQYF	TGTGCCAGCAGCTTGGGTGTTGTTCCAGCCAAAAACATTCAGTACTTC
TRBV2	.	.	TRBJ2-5	CASSEFSGPTRYQETQYF	TGTGCCAGCAGTGAATTTTCAGGGCCGACTCGGTACCAAGAGACCCAGTACTTC
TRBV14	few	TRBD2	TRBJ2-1	CASSPRGVYDEQFF	TGTGCCAGCAGCCCCCGGGGGGTGTACGATGAGCAGTTCTTC
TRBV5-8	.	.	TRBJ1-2	CASSFARGTYGYTF	TGTGCCAGCAGCTTTGCCAGAGGGACCTATGGCTACACCTTC
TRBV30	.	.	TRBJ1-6	CAWSVAGGSPLHF	TGTGCCTGGAGTGTAGCAGGTGGATCACCCCTCCACTTT
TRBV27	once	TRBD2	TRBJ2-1	CASSLRGGNYNEQFF	TGTGCCAGCAGTCTCCGCGGGGGGAACTACAATGAGCAGTTCTTC
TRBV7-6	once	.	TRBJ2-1	CASSLGVGIGNEQFF	TGTGCCAGCAGCTTAGGAGTAGGGATCGGCAATGAGCAGTTCTTC
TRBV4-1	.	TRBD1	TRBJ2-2	CASSQWTGMTTGELFF	TGCGCCAGCAGCCAATGGACAGGGATGACCACCGGGGAGCTGTTTTTT
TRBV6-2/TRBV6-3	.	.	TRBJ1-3	CASSFRVVSGNTIYF	TGTGCCAGCAGTTTTCGTGTGGTCTCTGGAAACACCATATATTTT
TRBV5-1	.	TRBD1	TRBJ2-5	CASSLGQGATQYF	TGCGCCAGCAGCTTGGGACAGGGGGCTACCCAGTACTTC
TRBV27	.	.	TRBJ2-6	CASRLRPGGSGANVLTF	TGTGCCAGCAGACTACGACCCGGGGGCAGTGGGGCCAACGTCCTGACTTTC
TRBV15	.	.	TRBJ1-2	CATSRDWGEDMSYTF	TGTGCCACCAGCAGAGATTGGGGGGAGGACATGAGCTACACCTTC
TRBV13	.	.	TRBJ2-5	CASSPGGGAGETQYF	TGTGCCAGCAGCCCCGGAGGAGGGGCAGGGGAGACCCAGTACTTC
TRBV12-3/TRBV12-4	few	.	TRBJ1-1	CASTKTGYTEAFF	TGTGCCAGCACCAAGACAGGATACACTGAAGCTTTCTTT
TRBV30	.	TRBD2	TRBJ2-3	CAWAGTSGGVPRDTQYF	TGTGCCTGGGCCGGGACTAGCGGGGGAGTACCTAGAGATACGCAGTATTTT
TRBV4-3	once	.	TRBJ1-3	CASSQDSTSGNTIYF	TGCGCCAGCAGCCAAGACTCTACCTCTGGAAACACCATATATTTT
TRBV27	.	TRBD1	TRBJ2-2	CASTLAGTGYTGELFF	TGTGCCAGCACCCTAGCCGGGACAGGGTACACCGGGGAGCTGTTTTTT
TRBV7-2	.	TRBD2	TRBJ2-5	CASSRQRGPQETQYF	TGTGCCAGCAGCAGGCAGCGGGGGCCCCAAGAGACCCAGTACTTC
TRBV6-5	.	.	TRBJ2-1	CASRRGHDNEQFF	TGTGCCAGCAGAAGAGGACACGACAATGAGCAGTTCTTC
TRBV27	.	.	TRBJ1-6	CASSLIGNNSPLHF	TGTGCCAGCAGTCTAATAGGAAATAATTCACCCCTCCACTTT
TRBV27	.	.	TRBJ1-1	CASSFNIRTEAFF	TGTGCCAGCAGCTTTAACATCCGGACCGAAGCTTTCTTT
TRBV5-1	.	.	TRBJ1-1	CASSSGGMTAPLWNTEAFF	TGCGCCAGCAGCTCGGGAGGGATGACAGCGCCTCTTTGGAACACTGAAGCTTTCTTT
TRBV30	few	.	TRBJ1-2	CAWSVGGGASARSPVGYGYTF	TGTGCCTGGAGTGTCGGTGGGGGCGCATCGGCGCGCTCTCCGGTCGGCTATGGCTACACCTTC
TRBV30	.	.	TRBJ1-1	CAWSEVRDTEAFF	TGTGCCTGGAGCGAGGTCCGTGACACTGAAGCTTTCTTT
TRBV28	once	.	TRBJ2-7	CASSFADTYEQYF	TGTGCCAGCAGTTTCGCAGATACCTACGAGCAGTACTTC